This T cell receptor beta chain emerged from a study of cytomegalovirus exposure and HLA in healthy donors. Primers for the PCR totalled 60 Vbeta and 13 Jbeta. Only in-frame clones appear in the TCRdb table, and some are missing; sequencing was by immunoSEQ multiplex PCR. The sample lists 90,000 to 120,000 clones; around 77% were seen once. V shed 4 bases and J shed 2 bases, with 12 bases lying between them. Germline V gives CDR1 SGHVS, CDR2 FNYEAQ. This CDR3 comprises 14 residues. The receptor was isolated from a male donor in good health and CMV-seronegative. The rearrangement uses TRBV7-6 and TRBJ2-7; TRBD2 might be the D (6 bases). Sequences were obtained from PBMCs. This CDR3 is CASSSTGGTYEQYF. The CDR3 DNA is TGTGCCAGCAGCTCTACGGGCGGGACCTACGAGCAGTACTTC.